This is a list of T cell receptor beta chains from one sample in a study of T cell responses to AZD1222 COVID-19 vaccine. Clones were sequenced by immunoSEQ multiplex PCR, and TCRdb holds only the in-frame ones, with some missing. The profile shows around 130,000 clones, roughly 90% of them singletons. The sequenced sample was peripheral blood, obtained on day 0 of AZD1222 vaccination. These receptor sequences come from an adult in good health. Both conserved end residues are part of each CDR3. The D gene is left open where the match is weak. A row's size may be missing; if present it is once, few, many or a size class.

TRBJ1-5	TRBV4-2	NA	once	CASSQDFSGNQPQHF	TGTGCCAGCAGCCAAGATTTTTCCGGGAATCAGCCCCAGCATTTT
TRBJ2-2	TRBV19	NA	NA	CASSIDPVAGELFF	TGTGCCAGTAGTATAGATCCGGTTGCCGGGGAGCTGTTTTTT
TRBJ1-1	TRBV7-3	NA	NA	CASSLIRQANTEAFF	TGTGCCAGCAGCTTAATCCGACAGGCGAACACTGAAGCTTTCTTT
TRBJ2-5	TRBV5-4	TRBD2	NA	CASSLGLAGEETQYF	TGTGCCAGCAGCTTGGGGTTAGCGGGAGAAGAGACCCAGTACTTC
TRBJ2-5	TRBV19	NA	NA	CASSVDGGPKRTQYF	TGTGCCAGTAGTGTGGACGGGGGACCCAAGAGGACCCAGTACTTC
TRBJ2-2	TRBV27	NA	NA	CASSAGGGELFF	TGTGCCAGCAGTGCCGGTGGGGGGGAGCTGTTTTTT
TRBJ2-1	TRBV7-3	TRBD2	NA	CASSLGGERHNEQFF	TGTGCCAGCAGCTTAGGGGGGGAGCGCCACAATGAGCAGTTCTTC
TRBJ1-2	TRBV9	NA	NA	CASSVDVGKSYGYTF	TGTGCCAGCAGCGTAGATGTAGGGAAGAGCTATGGCTACACCTTC
TRBJ1-1	TRBV2	NA	NA	CASSAGVNTEAFF	TGTGCCAGCTCCGCAGGGGTGAACACTGAAGCTTTCTTT
TRBJ1-6	TRBV7-2	NA	NA	CASSLDMNSPLHF	TGTGCCAGCAGCTTAGATATGAATTCACCCCTCCACTTT
TRBJ2-6	TRBV14	TRBD2	NA	CASSLRAGLFSGANVLTF	TGTGCCAGCAGCCTCCGAGCGGGACTTTTTTCTGGGGCCAACGTCCTGACTTTC
TRBJ1-1	TRBV7-2	NA	NA	CASSLVPQTSTAEAFF	TGTGCCAGCAGCTTAGTCCCCCAGACCTCTACCGCTGAAGCTTTCTTT
TRBJ2-1	TRBV24-1	TRBD2	NA	CATSVGREENEQFF	TGTGCCACCAGTGTTGGGCGGGAGGAGAATGAGCAGTTCTTC
TRBJ2-6	TRBV18	NA	NA	CASSPRQVDSGANVLTF	TGTGCCAGCTCACCACGGCAGGTTGACTCTGGGGCCAACGTCCTGACTTTC
TRBJ1-5	TRBV4-1	NA	NA	CASSQELTVVQPQHF	TGCGCCAGCAGCCAAGAGCTCACGGTGGTTCAGCCCCAGCATTTT
TRBJ1-1	TRBV6-5	NA	few	CASRQATEAFF	TGTGCCAGCAGGCAAGCCACTGAAGCTTTCTTT